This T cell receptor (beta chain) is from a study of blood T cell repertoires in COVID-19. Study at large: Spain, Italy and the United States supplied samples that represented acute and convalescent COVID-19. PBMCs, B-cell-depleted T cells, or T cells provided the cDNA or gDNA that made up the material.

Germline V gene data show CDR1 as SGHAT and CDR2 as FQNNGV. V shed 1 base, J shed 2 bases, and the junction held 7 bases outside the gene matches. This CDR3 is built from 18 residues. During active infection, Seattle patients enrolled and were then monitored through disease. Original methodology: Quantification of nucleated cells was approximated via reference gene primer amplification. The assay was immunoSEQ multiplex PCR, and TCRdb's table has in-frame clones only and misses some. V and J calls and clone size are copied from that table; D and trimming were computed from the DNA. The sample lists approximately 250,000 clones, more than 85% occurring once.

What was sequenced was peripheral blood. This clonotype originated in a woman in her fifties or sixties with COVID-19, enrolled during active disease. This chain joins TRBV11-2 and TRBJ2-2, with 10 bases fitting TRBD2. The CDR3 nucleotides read TGTGCCAGCAGCTTAGTTTCTAGCGGGAGAGTAAACACCGGGGAGCTGTTTTTT. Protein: CASSLVSSGRVNTGELFF. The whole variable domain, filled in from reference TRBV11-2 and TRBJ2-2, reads EAGVAQSPRYKIIEKRQSVAFWCNPISGHATLYWYQQILGQGPKLLIQFQNNGVVDDSQLPKDRFSAERLKGVDSTLKIQPAKLEDSAVYLCASSLVSSGRVNTGELFFGEGSRLTVL.